The 24 T cell receptor beta chains given below trace back to one sample, sequenced in a study of T cell responses to AZD1222 COVID-19 vaccine. Only in-frame clones appear in the TCRdb table, and some are missing; sequencing was by immunoSEQ multiplex PCR. The sample consists of 100,000 to 150,000 clones, approximately 90% of them appearing once. This specimen consisted of peripheral blood, obtained on day 0 of AZD1222 vaccination. Receptors originate from an adult in good health.

The chain combines TRBV6-2 or TRBV6-3 with TRBJ1-1; no firm D call. Trimming took off 6 bases at V and 5 bases at J, with 16 bases between the two ends. The CDR3 covers 14 residues. The V gene's germline CDR1 is MNHEY and CDR2 SVGEGT. Here the CDR3 DNA reads TGTGCCAGCAGCCGAAAGGGAGTAGGTACTGAAGCTTTCTTT. Protein sequence: CASSRKGVGTEAFF.

The chain links TRBV24-1 to TRBJ2-2; 9 bases fit TRBD1. CDR3 size: 16 residues. The trim removed 5 bases at V and 4 bases at J, leaving 7 bases unmatched. Germline-derived CDR1 and CDR2 are KGHDR and SFDVKD. CDR3 sequence reads: CATSAPGTGSTGELFF. In nucleotides, the CDR3 is TGTGCCACCAGTGCCCCCGGGACAGGGAGCACCGGGGAGCTGTTTTTT.

The rearrangement links TRBV6-2 or TRBV6-3 to TRBJ1-1; D remains unclear. The CDR3 length is 14 residues. Trimming took 4 bases from V and 6 from J, leaving 15 bases between them. Germline CDR1 and CDR2: MNHEY and SVGEGT. The CDR3 DNA reads TGTGCCAGCAGTTCCCAGGCCTACCGGGCTGAAGCTTTCTTT. Protein product: CASSSQAYRAEAFF.

V is TRBV6-6 and J is TRBJ2-7; 10 bases are shared with TRBD1. V lost 6 bases to trimming and J lost 4 bases; unmatched junction nucleotides: 9. This CDR3 has 15 residues. Germline CDR1 is MNHNY and CDR2 is SVGAGI (reference sequence). CDR3 nucleotide sequence: TGTGCCAGCAGCAAACCCGGGACAGGGGAGTACGAGCAGTACTTC. It encodes CASSKPGTGEYEQYF.

The sample holds one count of this clone. The rearrangement links TRBV7-2 to TRBJ1-6; D perhaps matches TRBD1 (5 bases). This CDR3 region has 15 residues. Germline CDR1 is SGHTA and CDR2 is FQGNSA. V dropped 2 bases and J dropped 7 bases, with 12 bases sitting between them. Here the CDR3 DNA reads TGTGCCAGCAGCTTAAACTCAGGGATGAATTCACCCCTCCACTTT. Translation gives CASSLNSGMNSPLHF.

This clone appeared a single time. The genes are TRBV6-5 and TRBJ2-1; maybe TRBD2 (6 bases). Germline lookup yields CDR1 MNHEY and CDR2 SVGAGI. The CDR3 covers 15 residues. V was pared by 2 bases and J by 4 bases, with 12 bases between. The CDR3 DNA reads as TGTGCCAGCAGTTACCAAGTTAGCGGATACAATGAGCAGTTCTTC. This codes for CASSYQVSGYNEQFF.

The chain recombines TRBV7-2 with TRBJ2-7; 12 positions match TRBD2. Germline values: CDR1 SGHTA, CDR2 FQGNSA. The J segment lost 4 bases and the V segment lost 5 bases, leaving 9 bases of the junction unmatched. This CDR3 spans 16 amino acids. The DNA of the CDR3 is TGTGCCAGCAGCCATACTAGCGGGAGGAGTAGGTACGAGCAGTACTTC. Residues: CASSHTSGRSRYEQYF.

The chain uses TRBV6-1 and TRBJ1-4, with D uncertain. CDR1 and CDR2 (germline): MNHNS, SASEGT. This CDR3 comprises 14 residues. The ends were cut back, 3 bases at V and 8 bases at J, with 13 bases in the middle. The CDR3 spells CASSEFRYSEKLFF. DNA for the CDR3: TGTGCCAGCAGTGAGTTCAGGTATTCAGAAAAACTGTTTTTT.

This clone turned up a few times. The rearrangement joins TRBV4-1 to TRBJ1-4; TRBD1 is a possible D gene (6 bases). Germline V CDR1 and CDR2: MGHRA, YSYEKL. The V end was cut by 4 bases, the J end by 0 bases, with 21 bases between. The CDR3 runs to 19 residues. The CDR3 DNA reads as TGCGCCAGCAGCCCCCAATTGGACAGCTTCGGGGCAACTAATGAAAAACTGTTTTTT. Translation gives CASSPQLDSFGATNEKLFF.

The J gene is TRBJ1-5, the V gene TRBV4-1; 8 bases match TRBD1. Germline CDR1 is MGHRA and CDR2 is YSYEKL. Trimming cost V 0 bases and J 6 bases; bases outside gene matches: 4. This CDR3 region has 15 residues. CDR3 bases: TGCGCCAGCAGCCAAGAACCGGACAGGGCTCAGCCCCAGCATTTT. It is translated as CASSQEPDRAQPQHF.

Here the CDR3 DNA reads TGTGCCAGCAGTTTAGGGGGGAGTGGAGGCGAGCAGTACTTC. Translation: CASSLGGSGGEQYF. This chain uses TRBV28 with TRBJ2-7; D may be TRBD2 (6 bases). CDR3 length: 14 residues. Trimming removed 2 bases from V and 6 bases from J, with 14 bases in between. Per the germline V gene, CDR1 is MDHEN and CDR2 is SYDVKM.

The gene calls are TRBV4-3 and TRBJ1-4; the match to TRBD1 covers 11 bases. This CDR3 comprises 16 residues. Germline V gene lookup returns CDR1 LGHNA and CDR2 YSLEER. V was clipped by 0 bases and J by 7 bases; unmatched bases: 4. In DNA form, the CDR3 reads TGCGCCAGCAGCCAAGACCCCGGGACAGGGGGTGAAAAACTGTTTTTT. As protein: CASSQDPGTGGEKLFF.

This rearrangement joins TRBV18 to TRBJ1-2; 11 bases align to TRBD1. V trimming: 9 bases; J trimming: 8 bases; junction bases outside the gene matches: 5. Germline-derived CDR1 and CDR2 are KGHSH and LQKENI. The CDR3 is made up of 12 amino acids. The CDR3 region has the DNA TGTGCCAGTGGACAGGGGGCGTGGGGCTACACCTTC. Translated: CASGQGAWGYTF.

V is TRBV18 and J is TRBJ2-7; 13 bases are a match to TRBD2. The germline V gene has CDR1 KGHSH and CDR2 LQKENI. The ends lost 6 bases at V and 5 bases at J; junction bases unmatched: 10. The CDR3 is made up of 16 amino acids. For the CDR3, the DNA is TGTGCCAGCTCCCGAGGGACTAGCGGGAAGGTCGACGAGCAGTACTTC. Protein product: CASSRGTSGKVDEQYF.

This clone was seen just once. The J gene is TRBJ2-7, the V gene TRBV6-5; weak D call: TRBD2 (5 bases). V lost 6 bases and J 3 bases, leaving 12 bases between the germline ends. The CDR3 length is 13 residues. The germline V gene encodes CDR1 MNHEY and CDR2 SVGAGI. CDR3 nucleotide sequence: TGTGCCAGCAGCTCATACCGGGGCTACGAGCAGTACTTC. This gives the protein CASSSYRGYEQYF.

The chain employs TRBV27 and TRBJ2-7, with 9 bases matching TRBD2. V gave up 0 bases and J gave up 6 bases; unmatched junction bases: 3. The CDR3 is 14 residues long. The V gene's germline CDR1 is MNHEY and CDR2 SMNVEV (reference sequence). In DNA, the CDR3 is TGTGCCAGCAGTTTATCGGCGGGAGGGGCCGAGCAGTACTTC. Protein sequence: CASSLSAGGAEQYF.

The V call is TRBV3-1 (or the pseudogene TRBV3-2), the J call TRBJ1-1; D call uncertain. V lost 1 base, J lost 0 bases, and 9 bases lay in between. CDR3 size: 15 residues. Germline V gives CDR1 LGHDT, CDR2 YNNKEL (reference sequence). CDR3 region: CASSQGQLLNTEAFF. The CDR3 coding sequence is TGTGCCAGCAGCCAAGGTCAGCTCCTGAACACTGAAGCTTTCTTT.

The chain couples TRBV21-1 to TRBJ1-5. TRBV21-1 has pseudogene status. CDR3 length: 14 residues. CDR3 coding DNA: TGTGCCAGCAGCGCGGGGAGGGCCCGTCAGCCCCAGCATTTT. It encodes CASSAGRARQPQHF.

V and J are TRBV6-5 and TRBJ1-1; D possibly corresponds to TRBD1 (5 bases). Trimming shortened V by 8 bases and J by 0 bases, and 10 bases separated the two germline ends. CDR3 length: 13 residues. CDR1 and CDR2 from the germline V gene are MNHEY and SVGAGI. The CDR3, as DNA: TGTGCCAGCGCAGGACACCTGAACACTGAAGCTTTCTTT. This gives the protein CASAGHLNTEAFF.

V and J are TRBV6-5 and TRBJ1-5; 9 bases align to TRBD1. Germline CDR1 is MNHEY and CDR2 is SVGAGI. V trimming: 6 bases; J trimming: 4 bases; junction bases outside the gene matches: 4. The CDR3 spans 14 residues. The CDR3 loop reads CASRRDRVNQPQHF. The CDR3 DNA follows: TGTGCCAGCAGGCGGGACAGGGTTAATCAGCCCCAGCATTTT.

This rearrangement joins TRBV7-8 to TRBJ2-5; D is ambiguous. The CDR3 extends over 14 amino acids. V gave up 5 bases and J gave up 1 base, with 11 bases separating them. Germline V gives CDR1 SGHVS, CDR2 FQNEAQ. CDR3 in DNA: TGTGCCAGCAGCCCGCTCTGGAGCCAAGAGACCCAGTACTTC. Amino acids: CASSPLWSQETQYF.

The CDR3 reads CASRTSSGNTIYF. The CDR3 nucleotides are TGTGCCAGCCGGACCAGCTCTGGAAACACCATATATTTT. This sequence joins TRBV12-3 or TRBV12-4 and TRBJ1-3; D is ambiguous. CDR3 length: 13 amino acids. V was trimmed by 8 bases and J by 0 bases, leaving 8 bases between them.

The V call is TRBV27, the J call TRBJ1-1, with a possible D match to TRBD1 (5 bases). This CDR3 is built from 14 residues. Germline assignment: CDR1 MNHEY and CDR2 SMNVEV (reference sequence). Between the trimmed V and J ends, which lost 8 bases and 0 bases, there was a span of 13 bases. CDR3 DNA sequence: TGTGCCAGCGGGCTACAGGCTCTGAACACTGAAGCTTTCTTT. Translating it yields CASGLQALNTEAFF.

The V call is TRBV6-5, the J call TRBJ1-5; D possibly corresponds to TRBD1 (5 bases). V gave up 7 bases and J gave up 4 bases, with 14 bases separating them. Germline values: CDR1 MNHEY, CDR2 SVGAGI. The CDR3 covers 14 residues. CDR3 coding DNA: TGTGCCAGCACTTCCGGCAGGGCGAATCAGCCCCAGCATTTT. Amino acid sequence: CASTSGRANQPQHF.